This is a list of T cell receptor beta chains from one sample in a study of T cells after yellow fever vaccination. TCRdb redid the calling of the 5' RACE reads with MiXCR, one entry per CDR3 protein. The sample records some 320,000 distinct CDR3 sequences, 4.1% being singletons. Sequencing was performed on PBMCs, taken 5 days after the yellow fever booster vaccination. The receptors were gathered from a man between 18 and 29 years old who received the YFV17D yellow fever vaccine. CDR3s include the opening cysteine and the closing phenylalanine or tryptophan. D genes are given only for firm matches. Size tells how often a clone was seen (once, few, many) or the class of an expanded clone, and some rows leave it out.

TRBV10-3	TRBJ2-3	.	.	TGTGCCATCACGCCAGGGGGGGTGGATACGCAGTATTTT	CAITPGGVDTQYF
TRBV5-1	TRBJ2-2	TRBD2	many	TGCGCCAGCAGGCGCGAACCGGGGGGAAGTGGAACCGGGGAGCTGTTTTTT	CASRREPGGSGTGELFF
TRBV5-1	TRBJ2-3	.	.	TGCGCCAGCTGCACCGGGACGGCATACACAGATACGCAGTATTTT	CASCTGTAYTDTQYF
TRBV12-3/TRBV12-4	TRBJ2-3	TRBD2	many	TGTGCCAGCAGTCGACTAGCGGGGGGGCACACAGATACGCAGTATTTT	CASSRLAGGHTDTQYF
TRBV4-1	TRBJ2-7	.	few	TGCGCCAGCAGCCCCGGGCATGGGGGGGCCGACGAGCAGTACTTC	CASSPGHGGADEQYF
TRBV5-1	TRBJ1-2	TRBD1	many	TGCGCCAGCAGCTGGACAGGGCCGGGGTATGGCTACACCTTC	CASSWTGPGYGYTF
TRBV6-2/TRBV6-3	TRBJ2-6	.	.	TGTGCCAGCTGTTGGGCGAAGGCCAACGTCCTGACTTTC	CASCWAKANVLTF
TRBV11-3	TRBJ2-5	.	.	TGTGCCAGCAGCTTGAATACATTAGAGACCCAGTACTTC	CASSLNTLETQYF
TRBV24-1	TRBJ1-2	TRBD1	.	TGTGCCACCCTGGGACAGGGGGCGTACGGCTATGGCTACACCTTC	CATLGQGAYGYGYTF
TRBV7-2	TRBJ1-1	.	few	TGTGCCAGCAGCTTAGGGTTCATCATGAACACTGAAGCTTTCTTT	CASSLGFIMNTEAFF